Listed here is a single T cell receptor beta chain. J gave up 2 bases and V 5 bases, and 7 bases lay outside the gene matches. This CDR3 has 15 amino acids. Germline values: CDR1 SGHTA, CDR2 FQGNSA. This specimen belongs to a study of control samples from healthy donors and cancer patients. Measured with immunoSEQ multiplex PCR; TCRdb has only the in-frame clones, and not every one. The table records around 130,000 clones, approximately 90% of them present only once. This rearrangement joins TRBV7-2 to TRBJ1-1; 8 bases align to TRBD1. The sequencing sample was made of blood. The sequence was collected from a man aged 30 to 39 in good health. The chain's CDR3 is CASSTQGDLNTEAFF. The CDR3 nucleotides read TGTGCCAGCAGCACACAGGGGGATCTAAACACTGAAGCTTTCTTT.